This T cell receptor beta chain was identified during a study of T-cell reconstitution after alpha-beta-depleted transplantation in children. Study-wide results and caveats: The authors attributed T-cell counts and diversity one year after transplant mostly to newly produced T cells. The study traced high day-60 TCRbeta diversity in some patients to surviving recipient T cells and thymic progenitors. The origin of alpha-beta T cells about two months after transplant was reportedly several hundred expanded graft clones.

The authors prepared the TCRbeta library with unique molecular identifiers. TCRdb independently ran MiXCR on the PCR reads; one entry per CDR3 protein. This table holds about 580,000 distinct CDR3 sequences, over 25% found once. From germline, CDR1 is SQVTM and CDR2 ANQGSEA. The CDR3 is 13 amino acids. The V end was cut by 5 bases, the J end by 3 bases, with 10 bases between. Comments on this clonotype: Its antigen remains unidentified.

Sequencing was performed on PBMCs, taken before TCRalphabeta/CD19-depleted stem cell transplant. V gene TRBV29-1 combines with J gene TRBJ2-2, with a weak D call TRBD2 (6 bases). The TCR was taken from a boy under two years old with Wiskott-Aldrich syndrome, due to receive a stem cell transplant. The CDR3, as DNA: TGCAGCGTTCGAGCTAGCGACACCGGGGAGCTGTTTTTT. It codes for CSVRASDTGELFF.